Presented here are 7 T cell receptor beta chains from one specimen sequenced in a study of T cells in Graves' hyperthyroidism and ophthalmopathy (dated by TCRdb to about 2019). Receptor amplification or capture employed multiplex PCR. These reads were obtained on an Illumina HiSeq 2000. Amplification of TCR beta CDR3 regions was carried out from RNA transcripts. For the first round of RT-PCR on the TCR CDR3, the HTBI primer set was used together with the Qiagen OneStep RT-PCR kit. TCRdb reanalyzed the raw reads on its own, using fastp at Q25 for trimming and MiXCR for clone calling, and kept in-frame beta chains. Each CDR3 protein appears once, grouped with its most common genes and DNA. The sample table shows more than 350,000 distinct CDR3 sequences, and roughly 15% are seen once. The ten largest account for about 21% of the sample. Specimen: blood. These receptors came from a woman aged 55 to 70 with Graves' ophthalmopathy.

J is TRBJ1-2 and V is TRBV6-5; D not resolved. CDR3 size: 12 residues. Germline CDR1 is MNHEY and CDR2 is SVGAGI. The germline V and J ends were trimmed by 3 bases and 7 bases, with 9 bases remaining between them. The CDR3: CASSYMGSGYTF. The CDR3 DNA reads as TGTGCCAGCAGTTATATGGGCTCTGGCTACACCTTC.

There are a few counts of this clonotype. This rearrangement joins TRBV6-1 to TRBJ2-3; 8 bases fit TRBD1. Trimming cost V 1 base and J 2 bases; bases outside gene matches: 5. CDR3 length: 16 residues. The germline gives CDR1 MNHNS, CDR2 SASEGT. The CDR3 coding sequence is TGTGCCAGCAGTGAAGGGACAGGGATCGTCACAGATACGCAGTATTTT. Protein product: CASSEGTGIVTDTQYF.

This clonotype was recorded at least ten times. The chain uses TRBV6-1 and TRBJ2-2; D is ambiguous. CDR1 is MNHNS and CDR2 is SASEGT in the germline V gene. The CDR3 spans 15 residues. Trimming pared 10 bases from V and 0 bases from J, leaving 15 bases between. As DNA, the CDR3 is TGTGCCATTACCCCCCGGGCTTCGAACACCGGGGAGCTGTTTTTT. Translating it yields CAITPRASNTGELFF.

This clonotype turned up a few times. This chain links TRBV20-1 with TRBJ1-1; D is perhaps TRBD1 (6 bases). Germline V gives CDR1 DFQATT, CDR2 SNEGSKA (reference sequence). Between the trimmed V and J ends, which lost 5 bases and 4 bases, there was a span of 14 bases. This CDR3 region has 13 residues. CDR3 loop: CSASPGGPTEAFF. CDR3 nucleotides: TGCAGTGCTTCCCCGGGGGGGCCCACTGAAGCTTTCTTT.

The sample holds many counts of this clonotype. The chain has TRBV2 and TRBJ2-7, with unresolved D. The CDR3 has 15 amino acids. In germline, CDR1 is SNHLY, CDR2 FYNNEI. V lost 6 bases, J lost 0 bases, and 15 bases lay in between. CDR3 loop: CASRPGGSLSYEQYF. DNA for the CDR3: TGTGCCAGCAGGCCTGGTGGGTCTCTCTCCTACGAGCAGTACTTC.

This clonotype was seen at least ten times. The chain has TRBV7-9 and TRBJ2-7, with D tentatively TRBD1 (5 bases). V dropped 5 bases and J dropped 3 bases, with 14 bases sitting between them. This CDR3 is built from 14 residues. Germline V gene lookup returns CDR1 SEHNR and CDR2 FQNEAQ (reference sequence). The CDR3 nucleotides read TGTGCCAGCAGCCCGGACACCCCTAACTACGAGCAGTACTTC. This sequence encodes CASSPDTPNYEQYF.

For the CDR3, the DNA is TGTGCCAGCAGTTTACTAGCGGGAGGGTTGGAGACCCAGTACTTC. Translated: CASSLLAGGLETQYF. The chain links TRBV6-2 or TRBV6-3 to TRBJ2-5; 13 bases are a match to TRBD2. V lost 4 bases, J lost 5 bases, and 4 bases stayed unmatched. The CDR3 covers 15 residues. Per the germline V gene, CDR1 is MNHEY and CDR2 is SVGEGT.